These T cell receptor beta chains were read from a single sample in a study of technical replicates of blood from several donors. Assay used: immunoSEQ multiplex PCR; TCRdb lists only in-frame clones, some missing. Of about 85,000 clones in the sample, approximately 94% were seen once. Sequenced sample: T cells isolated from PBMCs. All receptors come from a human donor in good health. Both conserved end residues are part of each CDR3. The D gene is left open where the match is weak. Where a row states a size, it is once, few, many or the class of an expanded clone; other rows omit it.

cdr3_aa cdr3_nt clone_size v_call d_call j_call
CASSWTSGPYNEQFF TGTGCCAGCAGTTGGACTAGCGGGCCCTACAATGAGCAGTTCTTC . TRBV6-1 TRBD2 TRBJ2-1
CASSLDGGLQETQYF TGTGCCAGCAGCTTGGATGGGGGCCTCCAAGAGACCCAGTACTTC . TRBV5-6 . TRBJ2-5
CASSVFGGSPLHF TGTGCCAGCAGCGTATTCGGGGGTTCACCCCTCCACTTT . TRBV9 . TRBJ1-6
CASSRDRGYGYTF TGTGCCAGCAGCCGGGACAGGGGGTATGGCTACACCTTC . TRBV7-8 TRBD1 TRBJ1-2
CASSVQGVTEAFF TGTGCCAGCAGTGTACAGGGAGTCACTGAAGCTTTCTTT . TRBV27 . TRBJ1-1
CASSYSTRQETQYF TGTGCCAGCAGTTACTCTACACGCCAAGAGACCCAGTACTTC . TRBV6-6 . TRBJ2-5
CASSRPGGTQYF TGTGCCAGCAGCCGCCCGGGGGGCACCCAGTACTTC . TRBV4-2 . TRBJ2-5
CATSRVWGGQETQYF TGTGCCACCAGCAGAGTTTGGGGGGGGCAAGAGACCCAGTACTTC once TRBV15 TRBD2 TRBJ2-5
CASSLGPTRVETQYF TGTGCCAGCAGCTTAGGCCCGACTAGGGTGGAGACCCAGTACTTC . TRBV7-7 . TRBJ2-5
CASSNRDTAYEQYF TGTGCCAGCAGCAACCGGGACACGGCCTACGAGCAGTACTTC . TRBV14 . TRBJ2-7
CASSPLGGGASEKLFF TGTGCCAGCAGCCCCTTAGGTGGGGGGGCAAGTGAAAAACTGTTTTTT . TRBV7-2 . TRBJ1-4
CASTNVPKGPTQYF TGTGCCAGCACCAATGTCCCTAAGGGGCCCACGCAGTATTTT few TRBV21-1 . TRBJ2-3
CASSHENPGELFF TGCGCCAGCAGCCACGAGAACCCCGGGGAGCTGTTTTTT once TRBV5-1 . TRBJ2-2
CASSLGTSTQETQYF TGTGCCAGCAGTCTCGGGACTAGCACGCAAGAGACCCAGTACTTC . TRBV6-1 TRBD2 TRBJ2-5
CASSSGGTGGAREQYF TGCGCCAGCAGTTCCGGCGGGACAGGGGGGGCTCGAGAGCAGTACTTC . TRBV5-1 TRBD1 TRBJ2-7
CASSFTGGANYGYTF TGTGCCAGCAGTTTCACAGGAGGGGCTAACTATGGCTACACCTTC . TRBV7-2 . TRBJ1-2